The 16 T cell receptor beta chains listed next were all sequenced from one sample in a study of cytomegalovirus exposure and HLA in healthy donors. PCR was performed using 60 Vbeta and 13 Jbeta primers. TCRdb's copy holds only in-frame clones and misses some; the assay was immunoSEQ multiplex PCR. The sample includes roughly 150,000 clones, roughly four fifths seen only once; the top ten take roughly 7.3%. Source material: PBMCs. The receptor source for this set is a man between 25 and 39 years old in good health and CMV-seronegative.

This chain uses TRBV11-1 with TRBJ1-6; 7 bases are shared with TRBD1. The CDR3 extends over 15 amino acids. Per germline, CDR1 SGHAT and CDR2 FQDESV (reference sequence). V shed 2 bases and J 7 bases; nucleotides not matched to a gene: 5. The CDR3 coding sequence is TGTGCCAGCAGCTTAATACAGGGGCAAAATTCACCCCTCCACTTT. Its protein product is CASSLIQGQNSPLHF.

The chain uses TRBV28 and TRBJ1-2, with 8 bases matching TRBD1. CDR1 is MDHEN, CDR2 SYDVKM, per germline. V shed 9 bases and J 4 bases; nucleotides not matched to a gene: 10. This CDR3 spans 14 amino acids. The CDR3 DNA follows: TGTGCCAGTTCCTCCGGGGACAGGTTCTATGGCTACACCTTC. Protein sequence: CASSSGDRFYGYTF.

This clone was seen only once. V usage is TRBV5-1 and J usage is TRBJ2-5, with a tentative D call TRBD1 (6 bases). Germline-derived CDR1 and CDR2 are SGHRS and YFSETQ. V lost 3 bases to trimming and J lost 5 bases, with 14 bases between them. The CDR3 is made up of 14 amino acids. This CDR3 is CASSWGQGPETQYF. DNA of the CDR3: TGCGCCAGCAGCTGGGGGCAGGGGCCGGAGACCCAGTACTTC. The complete variable domain, with remaining parts taken from reference TRBV5-1 and TRBJ2-5, reads KAGVTQTPRYLIKTRGQQVTLSCSPISGHRSVSWYQQTPGQGLQFLFEYFSETQRNKGNFPGRFSGRQFSNSRSEMNVSTLELGDSALYLCASSWGQGPETQYFGPGTRLLVL.

This chain links TRBV15 with TRBJ1-6, with 9 bases lining up with TRBD1. The CDR3 is made up of 15 amino acids. V shed 1 base and J 7 bases; nucleotides not matched to a gene: 2. Germline V CDR1 and CDR2: LNHNV, YYDKDF (reference sequence). CDR3 in amino acids: CATSRVGTGNSPLHF. DNA for the CDR3: TGTGCCACCAGCAGAGTAGGGACAGGGAATTCACCCCTCCACTTT.

The chain couples TRBV2 to TRBJ2-1; 9 bases align to TRBD2. CDR3 length equals 15 residues. CDR1 is SNHLY, CDR2 FYNNEI, per germline. After removal of 3 bases from V and 5 bases from J, the junction contained 5 bases not matched to a gene. CDR3 bases: TGTGCCAGCAGTGACCTAGCGGGGATCCACAATGAGCAGTTCTTC. It is translated as CASSDLAGIHNEQFF. The full variable domain, its missing parts supplied by reference TRBV2 and TRBJ2-1, is EPEVTQTPSHQVTQMGQEVILRCVPISNHLYFYWYRQILGQKVEFLVSFYNNEISEKSEIFDDQFSVERPDGSNFTLKIRSTKLEDSAMYFCASSDLAGIHNEQFFGPGTRLTVL.

This chain uses TRBV19 with TRBJ2-3, with D possibly matching TRBD1 (5 bases). Per the germline V gene, CDR1 is LNHDA and CDR2 is SQIVND (reference sequence). This CDR3 comprises 15 residues. V was trimmed by 1 base and J by 3 bases, leaving 11 bases between them. As DNA, the CDR3 is TGTGCCAGTAGTATAGCCCAGGGTTGGACAGATACGCAGTATTTT. This gives the protein CASSIAQGWTDTQYF.

The chain joins TRBV15 to TRBJ2-2; a possible D gene is TRBD1 (6 bases). The germline CDR1 and CDR2 sequences are LNHNV and YYDKDF (reference sequence). V dropped 0 bases and J dropped 6 bases, with 14 bases sitting between them. The CDR3 contains 16 residues. This CDR3 is CATSREVRGSAGELFF. The DNA for the CDR3 is TGTGCCACCAGCAGAGAAGTGAGGGGGAGCGCCGGGGAGCTGTTTTTT.

This clone showed up just a few times. The chain recombines TRBV14 with TRBJ2-2; no reliable D call. Germline V gene lookup returns CDR1 SGHDN and CDR2 FVKESK. The CDR3 has 13 amino acids. Trimming took 2 bases from V and 4 from J, leaving 5 bases between them. CDR3 amino acids: CASSQQITGELFF. CDR3 bases: TGTGCCAGCAGCCAACAGATCACCGGGGAGCTGTTTTTT.

The chain employs TRBV11-2 and TRBJ1-2; a weak D match, TRBD1 (6 bases). The length of the CDR3 is 17 residues. Germline CDR1 reads SGHAT; CDR2 reads FQNNGV. Trimming pared 1 base from V and 4 bases from J, leaving 19 bases between. The CDR3 here is CASSLALGWGQGYGYTF. In nucleotides, the CDR3 is TGTGCCAGCAGCTTAGCCCTGGGGTGGGGGCAAGGCTATGGCTACACCTTC.

The rearrangement uses TRBV25-1 and TRBJ1-5; 7 bases line up with TRBD1. The trim removed 2 bases at V and 14 bases at J, leaving 3 bases unmatched. The germline CDR1 and CDR2 sequences are MGHDK and SYGVNS. The CDR3 length is 11 residues. CDR3 sequence: CASSEDRVKHF. As DNA, the CDR3 is TGTGCCAGCAGTGAAGACAGGGTTAAGCATTTT.

The J gene is TRBJ2-5, the V gene TRBV5-4, with D possibly matching TRBD2 (6 bases). The CDR3 runs 15 residues. CDR1 and CDR2 from the germline V gene are SGHNT and YYREEE (reference sequence). The V end was cut by 3 bases, the J end by 0 bases, with 12 bases between. The CDR3 coding sequence is TGTGCCAGCAGCTCAACAAGCGGGTACCAAGAGACCCAGTACTTC. It specifies CASSSTSGYQETQYF.

The chain links TRBV27 to TRBJ1-1; 10 bases align to TRBD1. This CDR3 region has 14 residues. V trimming: 6 bases; J trimming: 3 bases; junction bases outside the gene matches: 4. Germline CDR1 reads MNHEY; CDR2 reads SMNVEV (reference sequence). CDR3: CASRLGQGDTEAFF. CDR3 in DNA: TGTGCCAGCAGACTCGGACAGGGGGACACTGAAGCTTTCTTT.

The V call is TRBV5-8, the J call TRBJ2-7; maybe TRBD2 (6 bases). There are 16 residues in the CDR3. Germline V gene data show CDR1 as SGHTS and CDR2 as YDEGEE. Trimming cost V 4 bases and J 2 bases, with 19 bases left between them. The CDR3 loop is CASSPPGAGPTYEQYF. CDR3 DNA: TGTGCCAGCAGCCCCCCAGGAGCGGGCCCGACCTACGAGCAGTACTTC.

The chain recombines TRBV20-1 with TRBJ2-5, with D maybe TRBD1 (6 bases). The V and J ends lost 4 bases and 6 bases respectively, with 9 bases between them. This CDR3 comprises 11 residues. The germline V gene has CDR1 DFQATT and CDR2 SNEGSKA (reference sequence). The CDR3 sequence: CSAITGKTQYF. The CDR3 DNA follows: TGCAGTGCTATTACAGGGAAGACCCAGTACTTC.

In this sample, this clone turned up a few times. CDR3: CASSLAGRPDTQYF. CDR3 coding DNA: TGTGCCAGCAGCTTGGCTGGGCGTCCAGATACGCAGTATTTT. This sequence joins TRBV5-6 and TRBJ2-3, with unresolved D. The ends were cut back, 0 bases at V and 4 bases at J, with 9 bases in the middle. This CDR3 contains 14 residues. CDR1 SGHDT and CDR2 YYEEEE come from the germline V gene.

The V gene is TRBV18, the J gene TRBJ2-2; tentative D call: TRBD1 (5 bases). The CDR3 runs 17 residues. Germline CDR1 reads KGHSH; CDR2 reads LQKENI. The ends were cut back, 2 bases at V and 7 bases at J, with 20 bases in the middle. CDR3 in DNA: TGTGCCAGCTCACCATCCCCGACAGTGCCGAAATACGGGGAGCTGTTTTTT. Its translation is CASSPSPTVPKYGELFF.